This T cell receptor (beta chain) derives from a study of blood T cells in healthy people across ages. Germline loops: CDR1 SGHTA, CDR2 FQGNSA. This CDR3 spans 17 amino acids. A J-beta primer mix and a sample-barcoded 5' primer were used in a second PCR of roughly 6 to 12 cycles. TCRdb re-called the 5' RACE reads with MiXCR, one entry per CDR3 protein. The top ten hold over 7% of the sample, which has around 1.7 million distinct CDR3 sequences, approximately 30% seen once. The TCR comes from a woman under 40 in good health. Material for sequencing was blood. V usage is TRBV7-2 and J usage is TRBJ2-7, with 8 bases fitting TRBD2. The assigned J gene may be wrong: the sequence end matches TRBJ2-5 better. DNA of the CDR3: TGTGCCAGCAGCTTAGGTCGGGGCCACGGGGGGGCGGAGACCCAGTACTTC. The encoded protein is CASSLGRGHGGAETQYF.